This TCR beta chain was observed in a study of T cell responses to AZD1222 COVID-19 vaccine. Germline CDR1 is MNHEY and CDR2 is SVGAGI. V dropped 8 bases and J dropped 4 bases, with 14 bases sitting between them. This CDR3 has 13 amino acids. The repertoire was sequenced with immunoSEQ multiplex PCR; TCRdb's copy has only in-frame clones and lacks some. Of roughly 100,000 clones listed, roughly 88% are singletons. This clonotype originated in an adult in good health. Sequences were derived from peripheral blood, sampled on day 0 of AZD1222 vaccination. The genes are TRBV6-5 and TRBJ1-2; no clear D. The CDR3 spells CASGIFEGYGYTF. CDR3 in DNA: TGTGCCAGCGGTATCTTCGAAGGCTATGGCTACACCTTC.